This T cell receptor beta chain was sequenced during a study of technical replicates of blood from a handful of donors (dated by TCRdb to the late 2010s). Spanning cysteine to phenylalanine, the CDR3 consists of 14 amino acids. This entry keeps only the CDR3 DNA: 42 bases, framed from base 1. Looking up the germline V gene yields CDR1 SGHRS and CDR2 YFSETQ. Relative to germline, V is 4 bases shorter and J is 1 base shorter, with 11 bases between their ends. Libraries were made using the immunoSEQ multiplex PCR assay. TCRdb retrieved this table from immuneACCESS and kept in-frame rearrangements only. Not all clones are present; in checked studies, unresolved V genes account for under half, and no reason is known for the remainder. The sample table records approximately 75,000 clones; around 97% of these occur just once. Around 0.18% of the sample belongs to the ten largest clones. To note about this clone: The antigen this receptor binds is unknown. Base qualities are not provided; no much larger clone lies one nucleotide away.

The sequence was obtained from a human donor in good health. In this chain, TRBV5-1 is recombined with TRBJ2-5; a weak D assignment points to TRBD1 (6 bases agree). Material: T cells isolated from PBMCs. The DNA is TGCGCCAGCAGCCCGACAGGACTCCAAGAGACCCAGTACTTC. Translated, this gives CASSPTGLQETQYF.